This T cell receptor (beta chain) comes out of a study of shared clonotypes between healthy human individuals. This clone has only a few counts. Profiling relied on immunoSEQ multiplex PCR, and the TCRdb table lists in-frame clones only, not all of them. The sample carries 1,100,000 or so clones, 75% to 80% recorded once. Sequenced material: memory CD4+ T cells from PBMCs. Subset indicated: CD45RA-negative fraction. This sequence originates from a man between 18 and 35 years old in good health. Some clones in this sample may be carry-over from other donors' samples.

The CDR3, as DNA: TGTGCCAGCAGCTTAGGGAGCGGTGTTTACGAGCAGTACTTC. It translates to CASSLGSGVYEQYF. This chain joins TRBV7-8 and TRBJ2-7; perhaps TRBD2 as D (5 bases). In germline, CDR1 is SGHVS, CDR2 FQNEAQ. V was cut by 1 base and J by 4 bases, with 11 bases left in between. The CDR3 length is 14 residues.